This T cell receptor beta chain was identified in a study of blood T cell repertoires in COVID-19. Study as a whole: The origin of the acute and convalescent COVID-19 samples was the United States, Italy and Spain.

Clones were read by immunoSEQ multiplex PCR, and TCRdb kept only the in-frame ones, dropping some. The sample lists 95,000 to 150,000 clones; around three quarters were seen once. V was pared by 2 bases and J by 4 bases, with 12 bases between. The CDR3 sequence is 14 residues long. Germline V lookup: CDR1 SGHRS, CDR2 YFSETQ. The chain recombines TRBV5-1 with TRBJ1-1, with D possibly TRBD1 on 6 matching bases. This sequence was found in a man aged 55 to 70 with active or convalescent COVID-19. Sequences were obtained from peripheral blood. The CDR3 sequence: CASSFGGAGTEAFF. CDR3 DNA: TGCGCCAGCAGCTTTGGGGGCGCGGGCACTGAAGCTTTCTTT.